Presented here are 10 T cell receptor beta chains from one specimen sequenced in a study of regulatory T cells in long-lasting Graves disease (dated by TCRdb to about 2021). Library construction relied on multiplex PCR. Reads for this sample came from an Illumina HiSeq 4000. iRepertoire HTBI primers and Arm-PCR amplification of CDR3 regions were used to construct TCR beta libraries. The public reads were quality trimmed at Q25 with fastp and then assembled into clones with MiXCR by TCRdb, keeping productive beta chains. Each CDR3 protein gets just one entry, which takes the most common genes and DNA from the rows behind it. This sample is represented by hundreds of thousands of distinct CDR3 sequences; 20% to 25% of them were singletons. Clones ranked in the top ten supply about 7% of the sample. The sample's time point label, decoded: persistent/refractory GD, antithyroid drugs over 5 years with positive TRAb. For both TCR sequencing and RNA sequencing, RNA was extracted from PBMCs using TRIzol.

The starting material was peripheral blood mononuclear cells (PBMCs), obtained when the disease was refractory, from a patient treated with antithyroid drugs. These TCRs come from a female donor with Graves disease.

The rearrangement joins TRBV5-1 to TRBJ2-1; 9 nucleotides line up with TRBD1. Per the germline V gene, CDR1 is SGHRS and CDR2 is YFSETQ. Germline trimming cut 3 bases from V and 8 bases from J; bases unmatched to any gene: 15. The CDR3 has 17 amino acids. The CDR3 sequence: CASSYRTGAVKFDEQFF. The CDR3, as DNA: TGCGCCAGCAGCTATCGGACAGGGGCCGTAAAATTCGATGAGCAGTTCTTC.

In its sample, this clonotype was seen many times. CDR3 sequence: CASSRRGGEETQYF. Written as DNA, the CDR3 is TGTGCCAGCAGCCGTCGCGGAGGGGAGGAGACCCAGTACTTC. V gene TRBV28 combines with J gene TRBJ2-5; possibly TRBD2 for D (6 bases). Germline V gene lookup returns CDR1 MDHEN and CDR2 SYDVKM. CDR3 length equals 14 residues. The V end lost 6 bases, the J end lost 5 bases, and 16 bases lay between the germline ends.

This clonotype was recorded at least ten times. The chain recombines TRBV11-2 with TRBJ1-1; unclear D gene. The CDR3 sequence is 16 residues long. V was trimmed by 5 bases and J by 3 bases, leaving 19 bases between them. Germline V CDR1 and CDR2: SGHAT, FQNNGV. The CDR3 nucleotides read TGTGCCAGCAGCCCACTTCGGAGGCTTCGGGACACTGAAGCTTTCTTT. It is translated as CASSPLRRLRDTEAFF.

J is TRBJ2-3 and V is TRBV20-1; D may match TRBD1 or TRBD2 (6 bases each). V lost 3 bases, J lost 0 bases, and 13 bases lay in between. The CDR3 has 15 residues. Germline V CDR1 and CDR2: DFQATT, SNEGSKA (reference sequence). The CDR3 nucleotides are TGCAGTGCTAGGGGGGGCGCACTTAGCACAGATACGCAGTATTTT. It specifies CSARGGALSTDTQYF.

This clonotype came up a few times. CDR3 sequence (DNA): TGTGCCAGTAGGGCCGTCGCTGGGGGCGATTCACCCCTCCACTTT. This gives the protein CASRAVAGGDSPLHF. The rearrangement links TRBV19 to TRBJ1-6; TRBD1 is a possible D gene (6 bases). The V end was cut by 6 bases, the J end by 8 bases, with 17 bases between. The CDR3 loop spans 15 amino acids. Germline V gene data show CDR1 as LNHDA and CDR2 as SQIVND (reference sequence).

This clonotype has ten or more counts. In DNA form, the CDR3 reads TGTGCCAGCAGCCAAGAAATCTGGCAGTACTTC. This sequence encodes CASSQEIWQYF. The gene calls are TRBV3-1 and TRBJ2-7; D is unclear. CDR1 and CDR2 from the germline V gene are LGHDT and YNNKEL (reference sequence). This CDR3 is 11 amino acids long. Trimming shortened V by 0 bases and J by 9 bases, and 6 bases separated the two germline ends.

This clonotype was seen more than once but under ten times. The chain recombines TRBV20-1 with TRBJ1-3; the match to TRBD1 covers 7 bases. This CDR3 contains 15 residues. Germline V CDR1 and CDR2: DFQATT, SNEGSKA (reference sequence). V dropped 6 bases and J dropped 0; count of bases not matched to a gene: 8. CDR3 bases: TGCAGTGCCCCACAGGGGAGAAGCTCTGGAAACACCATATATTTT. The encoded protein is CSAPQGRSSGNTIYF.

The chain recombines TRBV4-1 with TRBJ1-2; 8 positions match TRBD1. The CDR3 spans 16 residues. The germline V gene has CDR1 MGHRA and CDR2 YSYEKL. Trimming at V came to 1 base and at J to 6 bases, leaving 10 bases not matched to a gene. The CDR3 region has the DNA TGCGCCAGCAGCCAAGGGGACAGGAAGACCAGCGATGGCTACACCTTC. It codes for CASSQGDRKTSDGYTF.

This clonotype appeared many times. One end of the junction does not line up with germline, which may come from a read error. V gene TRBV5-1 combines with J gene TRBJ2-7, with D maybe TRBD1 (7 bases). Per germline, CDR1 SGHRS and CDR2 YFSETQ. The CDR3 spans 15 residues. CDR3 protein: CASSLGGTASYEQYF. DNA of the CDR3: TGTGCCAGCAGCTTAGGCGGGACAGCTTCCTACGAGCAGTACTTC.

The CDR3 is CASSYSSGGGNEQFF. The CDR3 bases are TGTGCCAGCAGTTACTCGTCGGGGGGAGGGAATGAGCAGTTCTTC. The chain joins TRBV6-5 to TRBJ2-1, with 7 nucleotides matching TRBD2. V lost 0 bases to trimming and J lost 7 bases; unmatched junction nucleotides: 6. The CDR3 contains 15 residues. Germline V lookup: CDR1 MNHEY, CDR2 SVGAGI.